This T cell receptor beta chain was documented in a study of beta chain features in type 1 diabetes (dated by TCRdb to between 2018 and 2020). Regarding the research as a whole: Mean age, gender distribution, total cell number and subset yield were not different between patients and healthy donors. A total of approximately 99,000,000 sorted cells were examined across all samples, and RNA yield correlated strongly with the number of cells per subset. Whereas all 30 or so donors provided naive and central memory subsets, regulatory and stem cell-like memory subsets were isolated from just 8 patients and roughly 8 healthy donors. In the study, TCRB repertoires of sorted circulating CD4+ T cell subsets from recently diagnosed type 1 diabetes patients were compared with those of matched healthy donors.

A single peripheral blood draw of about 116 mL on average was collected from each donor into heparinised tubes. Naive, central memory, regulatory and stem cell-like memory CD4+ T cells were sorted on a BD FACSAria II using a panel including CD45RO, CCR7, CD25, CD127, CD95 and CD27. Purity was above 95% for every sorted population. PBMCs were isolated immediately by Lymphoprep density gradient centrifugation and stained directly without culture. So that batch effects would be minimized, each experiment stained and sorted samples in pairs, pairing one healthy donor with one patient. The research as a whole found: Patients with type 1 diabetes made fewer insertions and deleted more nucleotides at VDJ recombination sites, implying thymic rearrangement abnormalities. Shorter templates might have been favored by PCR, but patient and control samples were amplified and corrected together, so both groups would have been affected equally by any skew. Naive, central memory and regulatory TCRB repertoires appeared to be more alike among patients than among healthy donors. HLA sub-analyses involved small numbers of individuals, so any influence of HLA type on TCRB rearrangement remained unresolved. Because cDNA was sequenced instead of genomic DNA, activated cells with high expression could be over-represented, although the groups did not differ in activation or CD3 levels. A moderate but significant shortening of TCRB CDR3 length was observed in type 1 diabetes patients in all four CD4+ subsets.

In regard to this clone: Which antigen it targets is not known. The sample holds no much larger clone one base away, and base qualities are not on file.

The germline V gene yields SGHTA for CDR1 and FQGNSA for CDR2. From the cysteine up to the phenylalanine, the CDR3 has a length of 16 residues. Only the CDR3 portion is preserved as DNA: 48 bases, with reading frame beginning at the first base. The germline V and J ends show losses of 1 base and 2 bases respectively, and no gene match explains 5 bases of the junction. The High Capacity cDNA Reverse Transcription Kit was used to reverse transcribe all of the isolated RNA, meaning that expressed TCRB transcripts were what got sequenced. Deep immunoSEQ sequencing was applied to naive, central memory and regulatory T cell samples, giving an average of about 3.4 million total reads per sample. Sorted cells were lysed in RLT buffer, and RNA was extracted using DNase-treated RNeasy Micro or Mini kits according to cell number. Each cell subset was processed on its own to prevent cross-contamination, while patient and healthy donor samples were processed together. Using the immunoSEQ multiplex PCR, TCRB sequences were amplified from cDNA into 87-bp fragments spanning the CDR3 region. The amplicons were sequenced using the Illumina HiSeq platform. Per the authors' processing: PCR bias was computationally corrected using synthetic template baselines, reads within Hamming distance 2 were collapsed, and singletons that could not be merged were discarded. Reads were aligned against IMGT to assign V, D and J genes, CDR3 length and insertions or deletions at six rearrangement sites. Within each subset, clonotype counts were normalized to sorted cell number, after which true diversity and Gini coefficients were computed with the tcR R package. The overlap coefficient, calculated on TCRB nucleotide sequences, was used to measure repertoire sharing. As a proxy for the pre-selection repertoire, out-of-frame TCRB sequences from naive cells were analyzed. Not all clones reach the TCRdb copy of this immuneACCESS table, which keeps in-frame sequences only. Checked studies attribute under half of the gap to unresolved V genes and leave the rest unexplained. V, J and clone size reflect that table, while D and trimming were determined from the DNA. Recorded for this sample are more than 350,000 clones; about 10% of them occurred a single time. The top ten clones comprise around 0.05% of the sample.

The chain employs TRBV7-2 and TRBJ2-3; TRBD1 matches 8 bases in the middle. Sequencing was performed on naive CD4+ T cells from blood. Reading the label with the study, this specimen's cell subset or site is: true naive CD4+ T cells. The sequence was obtained from a woman under 30 in good health. The CDR3 has the sequence CASSLGGQGATDTQYF. Read as DNA, the sequence is TGTGCCAGCAGCTTAGGGGGGCAGGGGGCCACAGATACGCAGTATTTT.